The clone carrying this T cell receptor beta chain was found many times. Time point reported: newly diagnosed GD, antithyroid drugs for less than 3 months. Making the TCR library involved RNA that had been extracted from PBMCs. Arm-PCR of CDR3 regions with iRepertoire HTBI primers generated TCR beta libraries. Using its own MiXCR run on the multiplex PCR reads, TCRdb lists one record per CDR3 protein. Among about 320,000 distinct CDR3 sequences listed, 15% to 20% were seen once. This record belongs to a study of regulatory T cells in long-lasting Graves disease. The ends lost 4 bases at V and 1 base at J; junction bases unmatched: 4. Germline CDR1 SGHRS, CDR2 YFSETQ. CDR3 size: 14 residues.

The chain has TRBV5-1 and TRBJ1-1; TRBD1 aligns across 7 bases. The receptor comes from a female donor with Graves disease. The sample consisted of peripheral blood mononuclear cells (PBMCs), taken at new diagnosis, from a patient treated with antithyroid drugs. In DNA form, the CDR3 reads TGCGCCAGCAGCCCGACAGGGCAGAACACTGAAGCTTTCTTT. The encoded protein is CASSPTGQNTEAFF.